This T cell receptor (beta chain) was recovered during a study of long-term antiretroviral therapy in people with HIV. Study findings and constraints: Blood, drawn from about 2004 to 2018, may reflect older ART regimens. It was not possible to obtain data on ART adherence, viral resistance or therapy changes. Repertoires looked antigen-experienced, with only a slight naive shift after ART.

Turning to this clone: Its cognate antigen is unknown.

Runs used v3.0 of the immunoSEQ assay and were done at survey level. The table came from immunoSEQ multiplex PCR; TCRdb's copy has only in-frame clones and leaves some out. The table has under 30,000 clones, 80% seen once. Every one of the donors gave at least one pre-ART PBMC sample and at least two post-ART PBMC samples. This sequence was found in a middle-aged man with HIV. The material was unsorted PBMCs, obtained 0.3 years after starting antiretroviral therapy.

The CDR3 bases are TGTGCCAGTAGTATAGGATGGCAGCCCCAGCATTTT. The encoded protein is CASSIGWQPQHF. The chain employs TRBV19 and TRBJ1-5; no definite D call. This CDR3 spans 12 amino acids. Trimming took off 1 base at V and 7 bases at J, with 5 bases between the two ends. The V gene's germline CDR1 is LNHDA and CDR2 SQIVND (reference sequence).